This T cell receptor beta chain was recovered during a study of regulatory dendritic cells for organ transplantation. Germline assignment: CDR1 SQVTM and CDR2 ANQGSEA. Trimming removed 7 bases from V and 0 bases from J, with 17 bases in between. The CDR3 loop spans 15 amino acids. The method was immunoSEQ multiplex PCR; TCRdb's version includes in-frame clones alone and lacks a portion of them. The sample holds under 40,000 clones, over 80% seen once. The rearrangement joins TRBV29-1 to TRBJ2-3; the D gene is possibly TRBD2 (6 bases). Sequences were obtained from naive CD8+ T cells from blood. The subset denotes: CD45RA+ naive T cells. This TCR was recovered from a human donor in good health. CDR3 sequence reads: CSASGWRDSTDTQYF. Written as DNA, the CDR3 is TGCAGCGCCTCCGGGTGGCGGGATAGCACAGATACGCAGTATTTT.